These 27 T cell receptor beta chains came from one sample sequenced in a study of post-analysis software for immune sequencing data. Built from TCR beta cDNA, the libraries had unique molecular identifiers in them. TCRdb processed the PCR reads anew with MiXCR; each CDR3 protein has one entry. Of some 890,000 distinct CDR3 sequences in the sample, approximately 50% were seen once. General study points: There were a few TRBV segments more frequent in patients than controls, and TRBV5-6, TRBV5-1 and TRBV20-1 were among them.

The antigens of these receptors remain unknown. The sample was blood. These receptors originate from a girl aged 10 to 17 with multiple sclerosis.

Written as DNA, the CDR3 is TGCGCCAGCAGCCCGGAGAAGGTCGAGCAGTACTTC. Translated, it gives CASSPEKVEQYF. The genes are TRBV5-1 and TRBJ2-5; D is ambiguous. The end of the DNA aligns better with TRBJ2-7, so the J call may be wrong. CDR1 is SGHRS, CDR2 YFSETQ, per germline. The CDR3 totals 12 residues.

The chain carries TRBV29-1 and TRBJ2-4, with 8 bases aligning to TRBD1. V lost 3 bases, J lost 5 bases, and 6 bases stayed unmatched. From germline, CDR1 is SQVTM and CDR2 ANQGSEA. CDR3 length: 14 residues. In DNA form, the CDR3 reads TGCAGCGTTGAGGACAGGGATGGGGAAAACATTCAGTACTTC. It codes for CSVEDRDGENIQYF.

The chain recombines TRBV15 with TRBJ2-3, with TRBD2 matching 9 bases. This CDR3 contains 17 residues. V gave up 0 bases and J gave up 0 bases; unmatched junction bases: 4. The germline V gene encodes CDR1 LNHNV and CDR2 YYDKDF (reference sequence). The CDR3 spells CATSRDPGLASTDTQYF. CDR3 coding DNA: TGTGCCACCAGCAGAGACCCCGGACTAGCGAGCACAGATACGCAGTATTTT.

Only a few counts were recorded for this clonotype. This rearrangement joins TRBV29-1 to TRBJ2-1; 11 bases fit TRBD2. The CDR3 runs 15 residues. Trimming took 1 base from V and 3 from J; bases not matched to a gene: 2. Germline lookup yields CDR1 SQVTM and CDR2 ANQGSEA. The CDR3 is CSVEGGLAVYNEQFF. The DNA for the CDR3 is TGCAGCGTTGAAGGGGGACTAGCGGTCTACAATGAGCAGTTCTTC.

This clonotype has just a few counts. The CDR3 loop is CASSLAARRYF. CDR3 DNA sequence: TGTGCCAGCAGTTTAGCGGCTAGGAGGTATTTT. The V gene is TRBV12-3 or TRBV12-4, the J gene TRBJ2-3; D unresolved. The CDR3 contains 11 residues. Trimming took 0 bases from V and 14 from J, leaving 9 bases between them.

The J gene is TRBJ1-1, the V gene TRBV18, with 9 bases fitting TRBD1. Looked up from germline, CDR1 is KGHSH and CDR2 is LQKENI. This CDR3 has 15 amino acids. The V gene end was trimmed by 4 bases and the J gene end by 8 bases; junction bases not matched to a gene: 11. The CDR3 here is CASSQSGTGSPEAFF. The CDR3 DNA reads TGTGCCAGCTCACAATCCGGGACAGGGAGCCCCGAAGCTTTCTTT.

This clonotype was seen a handful of times. This chain connects TRBV5-6 to TRBJ2-7, with no clear D. The CDR3 is made up of 15 amino acids. Trimming left V 0 bases short and J 2 bases short, with 12 bases between. CDR1 and CDR2 from the germline V gene are SGHDT and YYEEEE. The CDR3 is CASSLETGLTYEQYF. The CDR3 DNA reads as TGTGCCAGCAGCTTGGAGACTGGGCTCACCTACGAGCAGTACTTC.

The chain carries TRBV20-1 and TRBJ2-7, with TRBD1 matching 8 bases. This CDR3 has 14 residues. The germline gives CDR1 DFQATT, CDR2 SNEGSKA (reference sequence). With 5 bases clipped from V and 2 bases from J, the junction kept 8 bases outside the gene matches. CDR3 sequence reads: CSAFQGAAPYEQYF. In nucleotides, the CDR3 is TGCAGTGCTTTCCAGGGGGCTGCCCCCTACGAGCAGTACTTC.

The chain combines TRBV10-3 with TRBJ2-3; the D is unclear. This CDR3 is 12 amino acids long. V shed 4 bases and J shed 5 bases, with 7 bases lying between them. CDR1 is ENHRY and CDR2 is SYGVKD in the germline V gene. CDR3 nucleotide sequence: TGTGCCATCAGTGGTGTAGGAGATACGCAGTATTTT. Its translation: CAISGVGDTQYF.

V is TRBV3-1 and J is TRBJ2-7; D is perhaps TRBD1 (5 bases). V dropped 0 bases and J dropped 2 bases, with 17 bases sitting between them. Germline V gene sequence: CDR1 LGHDT, CDR2 YNNKEL (reference sequence). The CDR3 length is 17 residues. CDR3 in amino acids: CASSQDGLGVQTYEQYF. The CDR3 region has the DNA TGTGCCAGCAGCCAAGACGGCCTAGGGGTCCAGACCTACGAGCAGTACTTC.

This clonotype was seen a single time. The rearrangement links TRBV4-2 to TRBJ1-1, with D unclear. Germline V gene sequence: CDR1 LGHNA, CDR2 YNFKEQ. V was shortened by 2 bases and J by 4 bases, with 11 bases between the two germline ends. CDR3 length equals 14 residues. CDR3 sequence: CASSQLSDGTEAFF. CDR3 coding DNA: TGTGCCAGCAGCCAACTATCAGACGGCACTGAAGCTTTCTTT.

J is TRBJ2-3 and V is TRBV3-1; D is possibly TRBD2 (6 bases). V lost 1 base, J lost 5 bases, and 7 bases lay in between. Germline V CDR1 and CDR2: LGHDT, YNNKEL (reference sequence). The CDR3 spans 13 residues. Written as DNA, the CDR3 is TGTGCCAGCAGCCAAGGGGGAGGAGATACGCAGTATTTT. Its protein product is CASSQGGGDTQYF.

The chain uses TRBV9 and TRBJ1-5; a possible D gene is TRBD1 (5 bases). Per the germline V gene, CDR1 is SGDLS and CDR2 is YYNGEE. V was trimmed by 4 bases and J by 5 bases, leaving 10 bases between them. The CDR3 totals 13 residues. The CDR3 DNA reads as TGTGCCAGCAGCCTCAGGGTAGATCAGCCCCAGCATTTT. It is translated as CASSLRVDQPQHF.

The rearrangement joins TRBV20-1 to TRBJ2-3; D is undetermined. The germline V gene has CDR1 DFQATT and CDR2 SNEGSKA (reference sequence). The CDR3 covers 13 residues. V dropped 1 base and J dropped 2 bases, with 7 bases sitting between them. Here the CDR3 reads CSARVSPTDTQYF. In DNA form, the CDR3 reads TGCAGTGCTAGAGTATCCCCCACAGATACGCAGTATTTT.

This chain links TRBV29-1 with TRBJ1-5; tentative D call: TRBD1 (5 bases). Trimming took off 3 bases at V and 4 bases at J, with 10 bases between the two ends. CDR3 length: 13 residues. Germline CDR1 and CDR2: SQVTM and ANQGSEA. The CDR3 region is CSVDTGQNQPQHF. For the CDR3, the DNA is TGCAGCGTTGATACCGGACAAAATCAGCCCCAGCATTTT.

The chain couples TRBV6-5 to TRBJ2-4, with D hard to call. The CDR3 contains 11 residues. V was trimmed by 6 bases and J by 13 bases, leaving 13 bases between them. Germline V gene lookup returns CDR1 MNHEY and CDR2 SVGAGI. This chain's CDR3 is CASRHHGLQYF. CDR3 coding DNA: TGTGCCAGCAGACATCATGGATTGCAGTACTTC.

Here the CDR3 reads CASSQPTRDRGLYEQYF. Here the CDR3 DNA reads TGTGCCAGCAGCCAACCCACGAGGGACAGGGGGTTGTACGAGCAGTACTTC. The chain employs TRBV4-2 and TRBJ2-7; TRBD1 matches 11 bases. Germline V gene data show CDR1 as LGHNA and CDR2 as YNFKEQ. Trimming removed 2 bases from V and 4 bases from J; junction bases left unmatched: 10. This CDR3 has 17 amino acids.

The rearrangement joins TRBV20-1 to TRBJ2-1; D remains ambiguous. This CDR3 region has 11 residues. V lost 0 bases, J lost 6 bases, and 3 bases lay in between. The germline V gene has CDR1 DFQATT and CDR2 SNEGSKA (reference sequence). The DNA of the CDR3 is TGCAGTGCTAGAGAATTCAATGAGCAGTTCTTC. Its translation is CSAREFNEQFF.

The genes are TRBV5-6 and TRBJ2-3; TRBD1 aligns across 7 bases. This CDR3 spans 16 amino acids. Germline loops: CDR1 SGHDT, CDR2 YYEEEE. With 4 bases clipped from V and 1 base from J, the junction kept 9 bases outside the gene matches. As DNA, the CDR3 is TGTGCCAGCAGCGGGACAGTAGATACACGCACAGATACGCAGTATTTT. It is translated as CASSGTVDTRTDTQYF.

This clonotype has a single count. J is TRBJ2-1 and V is TRBV18; maybe TRBD2 (5 bases). Germline-derived CDR1 and CDR2 are KGHSH and LQKENI. The V and J ends lost 2 bases and 8 bases respectively, with 10 bases between them. CDR3 length: 13 residues. The CDR3 loop reads CASSPNLADEQFF. The CDR3 coding sequence is TGTGCCAGCTCACCAAACCTAGCCGATGAGCAGTTCTTC.

The chain is built from TRBV20-1 and TRBJ2-1, with TRBD1 as a possible D gene (6 bases). Trimming cost V 2 bases and J 2 bases, with 13 bases left between them. This CDR3 contains 15 residues. The germline V gene encodes CDR1 DFQATT and CDR2 SNEGSKA (reference sequence). The CDR3 DNA is TGCAGTGCTAGAAGTCGGGACAAGACCTACAATGAGCAGTTCTTC. It specifies CSARSRDKTYNEQFF.

The chain employs TRBV7-9 and TRBJ2-5; 7 bases agree with TRBD1. The trim removed 0 bases at V and 4 bases at J, leaving 2 bases unmatched. CDR1 and CDR2 from the germline V gene are SEHNR and FQNEAQ (reference sequence). CDR3 size: 14 residues. CDR3 sequence: CASSLAHRGETQYF. CDR3 DNA sequence: TGTGCCAGCAGCTTAGCCCACAGGGGAGAGACCCAGTACTTC.

V usage is TRBV27 and J usage is TRBJ1-2; 7 bases agree with TRBD1. Germline lookup yields CDR1 MNHEY and CDR2 SMNVEV (reference sequence). The CDR3 covers 16 residues. V trimming: 6 bases; J trimming: 4 bases; junction bases outside the gene matches: 14. In DNA, the CDR3 is TGTGCCAGCAGGCTTACAGGGGTCGGATTGTCCTATGGCTACACCTTC. Amino acid sequence: CASRLTGVGLSYGYTF.

The V gene is TRBV21-1, the J gene TRBJ1-1; the table's TRBD1 call for D was not verified on the DNA. TRBV21-1 is noted as a pseudogene. The CDR3 contains 16 residues. The CDR3 DNA sequence: TGTGCCAGCAGCCCCCGACAGGGGGCTGAGTTCACTGAAGCTTTCTTT. Residues: CASSPRQGAEFTEAFF.

The chain is built from TRBV2 and TRBJ2-7; no firm D call. Between the trimmed V and J ends, which lost 6 bases and 2 bases, there was a span of 17 bases. Germline CDR1 SNHLY, CDR2 FYNNEI. CDR3 length: 15 residues. CDR3 sequence (DNA): TGTGCCAGCAGGGGCCTGGTACAGTCAGCCTACGAGCAGTACTTC. As protein: CASRGLVQSAYEQYF.

The chain combines TRBV29-1 with TRBJ2-3; possibly TRBD1 for D (6 bases). CDR3 length: 15 residues. Germline V CDR1 and CDR2: SQVTM, ANQGSEA. V shed 2 bases and J shed 6 bases, with 18 bases lying between them. The CDR3 nucleotides read TGCAGCGTTGAAAGGGCCAGGGGTCAGCGCGATACGCAGTATTTT. It encodes CSVERARGQRDTQYF.

The gene calls are TRBV20-1 and TRBJ2-1; 8 positions match TRBD1. The CDR3 contains 16 residues. Germline assignment: CDR1 DFQATT and CDR2 SNEGSKA (reference sequence). After removal of 2 bases from V and 4 bases from J, the junction contained 10 bases not matched to a gene. The CDR3 DNA reads as TGCAGTGCTAGAACTCCCTCAGGGGGCCTTTACAATGAGCAGTTCTTC. Its protein is CSARTPSGGLYNEQFF.